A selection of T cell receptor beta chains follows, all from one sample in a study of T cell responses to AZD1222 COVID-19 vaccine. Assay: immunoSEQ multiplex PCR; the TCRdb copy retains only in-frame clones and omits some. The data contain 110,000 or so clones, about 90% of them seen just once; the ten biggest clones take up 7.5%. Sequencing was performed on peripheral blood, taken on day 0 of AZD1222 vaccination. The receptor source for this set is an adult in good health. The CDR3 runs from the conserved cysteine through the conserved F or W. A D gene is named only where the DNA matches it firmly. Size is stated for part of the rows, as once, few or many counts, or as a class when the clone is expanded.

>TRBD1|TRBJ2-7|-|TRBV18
CASSPPAGQGTYEQYF
TGTGCCAGCTCACCCCCTGCGGGACAGGGGACCTACGAGCAGTACTTC
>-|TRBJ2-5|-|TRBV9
CASSVDSQETQYF
TGTGCCAGCAGCGTAGACAGTCAAGAGACCCAGTACTTC
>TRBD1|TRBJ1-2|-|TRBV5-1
CASSPMTGGTSYGYTF
TGCGCCAGCAGCCCGATGACAGGGGGCACATCCTATGGCTACACCTTC
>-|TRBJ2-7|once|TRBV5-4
CASSLGVAVGSYEQYF
TGTGCCAGCAGCTTGGGTGTAGCGGTCGGCTCCTACGAGCAGTACTTC
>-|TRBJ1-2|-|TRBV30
CAWSVQGHYGYTF
TGTGCCTGGAGTGTACAGGGACACTATGGCTACACCTTC
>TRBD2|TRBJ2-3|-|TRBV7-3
CASSLSPRTSNTQYF
TGTGCCAGCAGCTTGTCCCCCCGGACTAGCAATACGCAGTATTTT
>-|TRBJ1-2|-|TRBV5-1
CASSLSAYGYTF
TGCGCCAGCAGCTTATCGGCCTATGGCTACACCTTC
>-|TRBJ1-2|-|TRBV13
CASGLQGRASNYGYTF
TGTGCCAGCGGCTTACAGGGCAGGGCGTCTAACTATGGCTACACCTTC
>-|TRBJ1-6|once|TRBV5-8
CASSFRAGYNSPLHF
TGTGCCAGCAGCTTCCGGGCGGGCTATAATTCACCCCTCCACTTT
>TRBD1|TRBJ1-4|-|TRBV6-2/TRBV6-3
CASSYGPGQGEEKLFF
TGTGCCAGCAGTTACGGGCCGGGACAGGGTGAGGAAAAACTGTTTTTT
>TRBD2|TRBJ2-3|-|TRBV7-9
CASSLGVAGDTQYF
TGTGCCAGCAGCCTCGGGGTAGCGGGAGATACGCAGTATTTT
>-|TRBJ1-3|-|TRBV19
CASSIVGQSSGNTIYF
TGTGCCAGTAGTATAGTAGGACAGTCCTCTGGAAACACCATATATTTT
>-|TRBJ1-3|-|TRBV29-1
CSVDSGNTIYF
TGCAGCGTTGACTCTGGAAACACCATATATTTT
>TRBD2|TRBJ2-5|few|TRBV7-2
CASSPPPGTSGISETQYF
TGTGCCAGCAGCCCACCCCCCGGGACTAGCGGCATCTCGGAGACCCAGTACTTC
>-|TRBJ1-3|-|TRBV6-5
CASKGMNGNTIYF
TGTGCCAGCAAAGGGATGAATGGAAACACCATATATTTT
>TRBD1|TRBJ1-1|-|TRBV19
CASSRGTGWDTEAFF
TGTGCCAGTAGTAGAGGGACAGGGTGGGACACTGAAGCTTTCTTT
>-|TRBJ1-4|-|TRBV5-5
CASSGGLRNNEKLFF
TGTGCCAGCAGCGGGGGACTCCGGAATAATGAAAAACTGTTTTTT
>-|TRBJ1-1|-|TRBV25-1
CASRVTGTEAFF
TGTGCCAGCAGGGTTACAGGGACTGAAGCTTTCTTT
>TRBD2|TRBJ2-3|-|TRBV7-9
CARSGGAEDTQYF
TGTGCCAGAAGCGGGGGGGCCGAGGATACGCAGTATTTT
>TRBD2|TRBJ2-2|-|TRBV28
CASTPGGGLLGGELFF
TGTGCCAGCACCCCGGGGGGGGGCCTATTGGGCGGGGAGCTGTTTTTT
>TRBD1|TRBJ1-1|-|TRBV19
CASKNHRGRGTEAFF
TGTGCCAGTAAAAATCACAGGGGGCGAGGGACTGAAGCTTTCTTT
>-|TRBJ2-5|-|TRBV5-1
CASSLGTVQETQYF
TGCGCCAGCAGCTTGGGTACAGTCCAAGAGACCCAGTACTTC
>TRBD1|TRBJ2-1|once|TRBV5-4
CASSPTGSGYNEQFF
TGTGCCAGCAGCCCGACAGGGTCCGGGTACAATGAGCAGTTCTTC
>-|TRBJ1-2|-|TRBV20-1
CSASAGGSNYGYTF
TGCAGTGCCAGTGCGGGGGGATCTAATTATGGCTACACCTTC
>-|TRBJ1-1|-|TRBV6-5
CASRPTSPLNTEAFF
TGTGCCAGCAGACCGACTTCGCCTTTGAACACTGAAGCTTTCTTT
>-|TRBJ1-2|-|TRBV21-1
CASSKGLGTAKNYGYTF
TGTGCCAGCAGCAAAGGTCTCGGGACCGCTAAAAACTATGGCTACACCTTC
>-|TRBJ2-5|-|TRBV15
CATSRDIVYQETQYF
TGTGCCACCAGCAGGGACATTGTGTACCAAGAGACCCAGTACTTC
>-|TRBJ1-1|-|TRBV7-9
CASSPDSLNTEAFF
TGTGCCAGCAGCCCAGACAGTTTGAACACTGAAGCTTTCTTT
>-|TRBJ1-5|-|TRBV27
CASSLGGQPQHF
TGTGCCAGCAGTTTGGGAGGTCAGCCCCAGCATTTT
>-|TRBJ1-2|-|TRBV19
CASSPRRSSYGYTF
TGTGCCAGTAGTCCGAGACGGAGCTCCTATGGCTACACCTTC
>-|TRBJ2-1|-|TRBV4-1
CASSQVGIRSYNEQFF
TGCGCCAGCAGCCAAGTAGGGATCCGCTCCTACAATGAGCAGTTCTTC
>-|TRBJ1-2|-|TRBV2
CASSELGQGNSGYTF
TGTGCCAGCAGTGAATTGGGGCAGGGGAATAGTGGCTACACCTTC
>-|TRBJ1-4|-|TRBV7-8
CASSPQGISSEKLFF
TGTGCCAGCAGCCCACAGGGAATCTCGAGTGAAAAACTGTTTTTT
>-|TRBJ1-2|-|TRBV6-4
CASSDSAGAWIYGYTF
TGTGCCAGCAGTGACTCAGCAGGGGCATGGATCTATGGCTACACCTTC
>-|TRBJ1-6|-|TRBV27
CASSRTKLNSPLHF
TGTGCCTCCTCGAGGACAAAGTTAAATTCACCCCTCCACTTT
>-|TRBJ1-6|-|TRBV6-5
CASGRQESNSPLHF
TGTGCCAGCGGACGACAGGAAAGTAATTCACCCCTCCACTTT
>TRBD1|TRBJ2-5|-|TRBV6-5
CASTSTGSGETQYF
TGTGCCAGCACATCGACAGGGTCGGGGGAGACCCAGTACTTC
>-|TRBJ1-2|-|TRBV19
CASSSTGVDYGYTF
TGTGCCAGTAGTTCGACAGGTGTGGACTATGGCTACACCTTC
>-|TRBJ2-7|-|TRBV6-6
CASSPSYEQYF
TGTGCCAGCAGTCCATCCTACGAGCAGTACTTC
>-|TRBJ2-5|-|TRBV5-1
CASSLVGGETQYF
TGCGCCAGCAGCTTGGTAGGCGGCGAGACCCAGTACTTC
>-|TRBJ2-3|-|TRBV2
CASRDGPPTDTQYF
TGTGCCAGCAGGGACGGACCCCCCACAGATACGCAGTATTTT
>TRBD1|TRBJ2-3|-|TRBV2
CASSPSGQGTDTQYF
TGTGCCAGCAGTCCCTCGGGACAGGGTACAGATACGCAGTATTTT
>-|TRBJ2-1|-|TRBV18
CASSPTGVSSYNEQFF
TGTGCCAGCTCACCAACCGGGGTGTCGTCCTACAATGAGCAGTTCTTC
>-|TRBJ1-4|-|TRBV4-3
CASSQDWVSHNEKLFF
TGCGCCAGCAGCCAAGATTGGGTCAGTCATAATGAAAAACTGTTTTTT
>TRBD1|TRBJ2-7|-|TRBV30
CAWAGGGPYEQYF
TGTGCCTGGGCAGGGGGCGGCCCCTACGAGCAGTACTTC
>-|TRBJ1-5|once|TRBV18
CASSIRQSDQPQHF
TGTGCCAGCTCAATACGACAAAGCGATCAGCCCCAGCATTTT
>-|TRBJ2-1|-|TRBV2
CASTRAGNEQFF
TGTGCCAGCACCCGGGCGGGGAATGAGCAGTTCTTC
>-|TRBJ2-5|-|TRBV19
CASSRHRDAQETQYF
TGTGCCAGTAGTCGCCACCGGGACGCCCAAGAGACCCAGTACTTC
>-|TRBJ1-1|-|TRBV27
CASSLNGMNTEAFF
TGTGCCAGCAGTTTAAATGGTATGAACACTGAAGCTTTCTTT
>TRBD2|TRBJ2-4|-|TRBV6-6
CASSQERLAGLNIQYF
TGTGCCAGCAGCCAGGAGAGACTAGCGGGGTTAAACATTCAGTACTTC
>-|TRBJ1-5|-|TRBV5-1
CASSLMGRSNQPQHF
TGCGCCAGCAGCTTGATGGGACGAAGCAATCAGCCCCAGCATTTT
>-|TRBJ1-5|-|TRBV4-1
CASSQDKGWGQPQHF
TGCGCCAGCAGCCAAGATAAGGGGTGGGGACAGCCCCAGCATTTT
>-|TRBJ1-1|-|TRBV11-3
CASSLVGQGEAFF
TGTGCCAGCAGCTTAGTAGGGCAGGGAGAAGCTTTCTTT